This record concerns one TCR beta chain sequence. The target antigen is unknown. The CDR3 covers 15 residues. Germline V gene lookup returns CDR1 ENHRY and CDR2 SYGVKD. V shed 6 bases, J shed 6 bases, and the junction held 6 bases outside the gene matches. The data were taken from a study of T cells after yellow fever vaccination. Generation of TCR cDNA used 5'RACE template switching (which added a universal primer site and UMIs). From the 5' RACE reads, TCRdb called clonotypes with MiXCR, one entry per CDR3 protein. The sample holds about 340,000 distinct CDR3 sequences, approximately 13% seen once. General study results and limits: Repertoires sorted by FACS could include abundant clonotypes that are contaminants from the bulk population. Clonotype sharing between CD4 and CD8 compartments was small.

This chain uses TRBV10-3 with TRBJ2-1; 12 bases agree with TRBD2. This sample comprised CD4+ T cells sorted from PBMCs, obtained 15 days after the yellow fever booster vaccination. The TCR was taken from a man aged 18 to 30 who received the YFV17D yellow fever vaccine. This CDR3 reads CAISPSGGVLNEQFF. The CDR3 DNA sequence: TGTGCCATCAGCCCTAGCGGGGGGGTCCTCAATGAGCAGTTCTTC.